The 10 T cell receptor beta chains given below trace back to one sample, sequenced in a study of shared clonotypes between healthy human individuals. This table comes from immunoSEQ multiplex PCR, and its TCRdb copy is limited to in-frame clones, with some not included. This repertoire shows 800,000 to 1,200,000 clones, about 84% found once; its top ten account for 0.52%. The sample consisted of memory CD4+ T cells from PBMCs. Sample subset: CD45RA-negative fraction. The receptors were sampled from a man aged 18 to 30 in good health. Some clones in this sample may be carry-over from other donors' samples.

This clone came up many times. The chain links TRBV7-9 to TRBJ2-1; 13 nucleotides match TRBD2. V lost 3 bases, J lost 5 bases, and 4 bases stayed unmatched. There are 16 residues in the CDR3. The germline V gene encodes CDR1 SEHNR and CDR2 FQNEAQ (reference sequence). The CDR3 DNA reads TGTGCCAGCAGCTTCCGACTAGCGGGAGGTAACAATGAGCAGTTCTTC. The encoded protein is CASSFRLAGGNNEQFF.

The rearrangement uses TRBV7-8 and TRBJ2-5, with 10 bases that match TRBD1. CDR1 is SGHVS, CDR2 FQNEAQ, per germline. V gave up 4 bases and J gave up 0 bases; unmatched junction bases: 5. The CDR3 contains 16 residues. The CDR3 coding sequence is TGTGCCAGCAGCTCCAGACAGGGGGCGTACCAAGAGACCCAGTACTTC. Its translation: CASSSRQGAYQETQYF.

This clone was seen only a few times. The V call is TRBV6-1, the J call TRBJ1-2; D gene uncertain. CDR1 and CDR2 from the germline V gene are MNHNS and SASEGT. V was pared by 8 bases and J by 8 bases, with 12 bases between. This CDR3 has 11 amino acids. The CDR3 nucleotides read TGTGCCAGCGGAGAACCCATCGGCTACACCTTC. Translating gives CASGEPIGYTF.

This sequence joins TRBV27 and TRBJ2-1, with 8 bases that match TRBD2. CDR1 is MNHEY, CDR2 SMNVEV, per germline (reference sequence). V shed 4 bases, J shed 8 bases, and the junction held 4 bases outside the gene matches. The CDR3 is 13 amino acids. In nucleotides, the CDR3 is TGTGCCAGCAGTTCAAGACTAGCGCATGAGCAGTTCTTC. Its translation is CASSSRLAHEQFF.

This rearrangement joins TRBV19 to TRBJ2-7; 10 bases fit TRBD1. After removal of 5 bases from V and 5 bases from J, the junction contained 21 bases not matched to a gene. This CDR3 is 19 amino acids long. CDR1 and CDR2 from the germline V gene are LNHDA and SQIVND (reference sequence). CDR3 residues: CASSQSFLSAGQGFNEQYF. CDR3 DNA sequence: TGTGCCAGTAGTCAGAGTTTTCTAAGTGCGGGACAGGGGTTTAACGAGCAGTACTTC.

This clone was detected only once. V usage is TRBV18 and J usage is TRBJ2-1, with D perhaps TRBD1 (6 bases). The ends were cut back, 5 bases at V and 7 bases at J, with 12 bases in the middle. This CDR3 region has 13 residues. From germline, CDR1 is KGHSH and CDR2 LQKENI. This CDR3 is CASSSTGPNEQFF. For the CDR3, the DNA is TGTGCCAGCTCATCAACAGGGCCTAATGAGCAGTTCTTC.

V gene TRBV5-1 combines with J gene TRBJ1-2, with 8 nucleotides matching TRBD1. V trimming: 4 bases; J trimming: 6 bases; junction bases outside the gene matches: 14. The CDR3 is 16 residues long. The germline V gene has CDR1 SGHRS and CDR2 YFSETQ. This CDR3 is CASSPSEWTGRNGYTF. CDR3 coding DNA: TGCGCCAGCAGCCCCTCCGAGTGGACAGGGAGAAATGGCTACACCTTC.

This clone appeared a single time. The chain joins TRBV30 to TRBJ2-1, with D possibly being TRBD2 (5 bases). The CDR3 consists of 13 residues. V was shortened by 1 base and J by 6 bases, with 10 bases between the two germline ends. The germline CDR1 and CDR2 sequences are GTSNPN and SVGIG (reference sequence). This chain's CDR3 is CAWSEGDGNEQFF. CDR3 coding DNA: TGTGCCTGGAGTGAGGGAGACGGCAATGAGCAGTTCTTC.

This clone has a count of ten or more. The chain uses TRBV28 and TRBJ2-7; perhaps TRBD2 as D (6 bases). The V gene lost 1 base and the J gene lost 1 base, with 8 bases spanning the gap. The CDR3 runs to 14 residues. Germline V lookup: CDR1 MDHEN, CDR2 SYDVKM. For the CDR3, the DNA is TGTGCCAGCAGTTTATTTGGGGGGTCCTACGAGCAGTACTTC. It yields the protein CASSLFGGSYEQYF.

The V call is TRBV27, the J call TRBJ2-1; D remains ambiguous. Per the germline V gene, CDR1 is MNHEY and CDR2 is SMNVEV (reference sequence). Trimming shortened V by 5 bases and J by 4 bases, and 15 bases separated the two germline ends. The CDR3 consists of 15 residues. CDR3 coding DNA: TGTGCCAGCAGTCCGCGATCAAAACAGTACAATGAGCAGTTCTTC. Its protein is CASSPRSKQYNEQFF.